One T cell receptor (beta chain) is described in this entry. Only in-frame clones appear in the TCRdb table, and some are missing; sequencing was by immunoSEQ multiplex PCR. The table has 35,000 to 45,000 clones, nearly 90% seen once. These data come from a study of T cell changes during pregnancy in multiple sclerosis. Germline assignment: CDR1 LNHDA and CDR2 SQIVND (reference sequence). This CDR3 has 14 amino acids. Losses at the gene ends were 6 bases for V and 0 bases for J; bases not matched to a gene: 1. Sequenced material: CD8+ T cells from peripheral blood mononuclear cells, taken in the first trimester of pregnancy. The clonotype comes from a female donor with multiple sclerosis, enrolled in a pregnancy study. The chain carries TRBV19 and TRBJ2-2, with 7 positions matching TRBD1. The CDR3 reads CASRGTANTGELFF. The DNA of the CDR3 is TGTGCCAGTAGGGGGACAGCGAACACCGGGGAGCTGTTTTTT.